Following are 27 T cell receptor beta chains from one sample sequenced in a study of beta chain features in type 1 diabetes. General study findings and limits: A moderate, significant TCRB CDR3 shortening appeared in type 1 diabetes across four CD4+ subsets.

Their recognized antigens are unknown. TCRB transcripts that were expressed got sequenced, as all of the isolated RNA had been reverse transcribed. The data were produced by immunoSEQ multiplex PCR, yet TCRdb's version contains in-frame clones alone and is incomplete. Of 300,000 or so clones in the sample, about 13% were seen once. The sequenced sample was naive CD4+ T cells from blood. All receptors derive from a woman aged 18-29 years with type 1 diabetes.

There are a few counts of this clone. The chain joins TRBV9 to TRBJ2-4; TRBD1 might be the D (6 bases). The germline gives CDR1 SGDLS, CDR2 YYNGEE. CDR3 length: 14 residues. The V and J ends lost 0 bases and 5 bases respectively, with 9 bases between them. The CDR3 here is CASSVEDSQNIQYF. The CDR3 bases are TGTGCCAGCAGCGTAGAGGACAGCCAAAACATTCAGTACTTC.

The chain has TRBV2 and TRBJ2-1; 16 nucleotides agree with TRBD2. CDR3 length equals 20 residues. V lost 7 bases to trimming and J lost 0 bases; unmatched junction nucleotides: 12. The germline gives CDR1 SNHLY, CDR2 FYNNEI. CDR3 residues: CASTGTSGRAGHSSYNEQFF. The DNA for the CDR3 is TGTGCCAGCACTGGGACTAGCGGGAGGGCCGGCCATAGCTCCTACAATGAGCAGTTCTTC.

V is TRBV10-3 and J is TRBJ1-5, with D hard to call. Trimming removed 3 bases from V and 6 bases from J, with 15 bases in between. This CDR3 comprises 15 residues. The germline CDR1 and CDR2 sequences are ENHRY and SYGVKD. This CDR3 is CAISDDGSPSQPQHF. DNA of the CDR3: TGTGCCATCAGTGACGACGGGAGTCCGTCTCAGCCCCAGCATTTT.

The genes are TRBV11-3 and TRBJ2-7, with a possible D match to TRBD1 (6 bases). Germline V gives CDR1 SGHNT, CDR2 YENEEA. V lost 4 bases and J lost 8, with 12 bases in between. The CDR3 has 12 residues. CDR3: CASSYSRGQQYV. As DNA, the CDR3 is TGTGCCAGCAGCTATAGCAGGGGTCAGCAGTACGTC.

This clone was detected only a few times. The genes are TRBV30 and TRBJ2-5, with D tentatively TRBD1 (5 bases). This CDR3 has 13 amino acids. Germline CDR1 GTSNPN, CDR2 SVGIG (reference sequence). Deletions cut 3 bases from V and 7 bases from J, with 15 bases between. The CDR3 here is CAWSTTTVGTQYF. The CDR3 bases are TGTGCCTGGAGCACTACGACAGTTGGGACCCAGTACTTC.

This clone appeared a few times. The rearrangement uses TRBV7-2 and TRBJ1-1, with D maybe TRBD1 (6 bases). The CDR3 length is 16 residues. Trimming removed 1 base from V and 6 bases from J, with 18 bases in between. CDR1 SGHTA and CDR2 FQGNSA come from the germline V gene. In nucleotides, the CDR3 is TGTGCCAGCAGCTTAGTTTTCGTGGGCAGGGGATCTGAAGCTTTCTTT. The encoded protein is CASSLVFVGRGSEAFF.

The V and J genes are TRBV4-1 and TRBJ2-5; D is possibly TRBD1 (6 bases). Trimming removed 4 bases at V and 5 bases at J, with 17 bases between. The CDR3 is 15 amino acids. Germline assignment: CDR1 MGHRA and CDR2 YSYEKL. CDR3 nucleotides: TGCGCCAGCAGCCGCTACAGGGTTTTCGCTGAGACCCAGTACTTC. Its protein product is CASSRYRVFAETQYF.

The chain is built from TRBV27 and TRBJ2-2, with D tentatively TRBD2 (5 bases). The CDR3 spans 16 residues. The germline gives CDR1 MNHEY, CDR2 SMNVEV (reference sequence). Trimming took 7 bases from V and 4 from J, leaving 19 bases between them. Here the CDR3 reads CASIPLAGKGTGELFF. The CDR3 region has the DNA TGTGCCAGCATCCCCTTGGCGGGTAAAGGCACCGGGGAGCTGTTTTTT.

This clone was seen more than once but under ten times. The chain links TRBV9 to TRBJ2-1; 7 nucleotides line up with TRBD2. There are 17 residues in the CDR3. J lost 4 bases, V lost 4 bases, and 14 bases had no gene match. Germline loops: CDR1 SGDLS, CDR2 YYNGEE. CDR3 sequence reads: CASSPPPSGAGYNEQFF. In DNA, the CDR3 is TGTGCCAGCAGCCCACCTCCTAGCGGCGCGGGGTACAATGAGCAGTTCTTC.

The rearrangement joins TRBV7-2 to TRBJ2-1, with TRBD2 matching 9 bases. The germline CDR1 and CDR2 sequences are SGHTA and FQGNSA. This CDR3 contains 15 residues. The junction had 5 bases not matched to a gene; V was cut back by 2 bases and J by 6 bases. In DNA form, the CDR3 reads TGTGCCAGCAGCTTACCGGGACTAGCAGGCAATGAGCAGTTCTTC. This translates into CASSLPGLAGNEQFF.

In regard to this clone: The same CDR3 can be traced to other DNA sequences in this sample. The V call is TRBV18, the J call TRBJ2-7, with D possibly being TRBD2 (6 bases). V was clipped by 0 bases and J by 6 bases, with 6 bases between them. CDR1 is KGHSH and CDR2 is LQKENI in the germline V gene. This CDR3 region has 12 residues. The CDR3 loop reads CASSPPGGEQYF. CDR3 nucleotide sequence: TGTGCCAGCTCACCACCGGGGGGCGAGCAGTACTTC.

The chain uses TRBV7-2 and TRBJ2-5; D remains ambiguous. Germline CDR1 and CDR2: SGHTA and FQGNSA. Trimming shortened V by 3 bases and J by 5 bases, and 7 bases separated the two germline ends. The CDR3 runs to 12 residues. Here the CDR3 DNA reads TGTGCCAGCAGCTTCGGAGTGGAGACCCAGTACTTC. Its protein product is CASSFGVETQYF.

The chain links TRBV11-2 to TRBJ2-5, with D possibly matching TRBD2 (5 bases). Germline V lookup: CDR1 SGHAT, CDR2 FQNNGV. The CDR3 length is 12 residues. Trimming pared 5 bases from V and 10 bases from J, leaving 14 bases between. CDR3 sequence reads: CASSASLGGQYF. The CDR3 DNA reads TGTGCCAGCAGCGCAAGCCTAGGAGGCCAGTACTTC.

This chain connects TRBV30 to TRBJ2-1; a possible D gene is TRBD2 (5 bases). Germline lookup yields CDR1 GTSNPN and CDR2 SVGIG (reference sequence). V lost 5 bases, J lost 1 base, and 6 bases lay in between. CDR3 size: 12 residues. The DNA of the CDR3 is TGTGCCTGGCGCGGGTCCTACAATGAGCAGTTCTTC. Residues: CAWRGSYNEQFF.

The rearrangement joins TRBV5-1 to TRBJ2-5; possibly TRBD1 for D (6 bases). Looked up from germline, CDR1 is SGHRS and CDR2 is YFSETQ. The CDR3 has 14 amino acids. The V end lost 0 bases, the J end lost 4 bases, and 10 bases lay between the germline ends. For the CDR3, the DNA is TGCGCCAGCAGCTTGGCCGGACAGAGAGAGACCCAGTACTTC. This gives the protein CASSLAGQRETQYF.

This clone was seen a few times. The chain joins TRBV19 to TRBJ2-3, with D unresolved. Trimming shortened V by 7 bases and J by 4 bases, and 18 bases separated the two germline ends. The CDR3 has 15 residues. Germline V gene data show CDR1 as LNHDA and CDR2 as SQIVND (reference sequence). This CDR3 reads CASTLSPTAPDTQYF. The CDR3, as DNA: TGTGCCAGTACCCTTAGTCCCACAGCCCCAGATACGCAGTATTTT.

This clone was found a few times. The chain combines TRBV19 with TRBJ2-5, with 10 bases aligning to TRBD1. Trimming took 8 bases from V and 0 from J; bases not matched to a gene: 6. This CDR3 has 15 amino acids. The germline gives CDR1 LNHDA, CDR2 SQIVND (reference sequence). The CDR3 loop is CASDPGQGYQETQYF. The CDR3 region has the DNA TGTGCCAGTGACCCGGGACAGGGGTACCAAGAGACCCAGTACTTC. The full variable domain, in which reference TRBV19 and TRBJ2-5 provide the parts outside the CDR3, is DGGITQSPKYLFRKEGQNVTLSCEQNLNHDAMYWYRQDPGQGLRLIYYSQIVNDFQKGDIAEGYSVSREKKESFPLTVTSAQKNPTAFYLCASDPGQGYQETQYFGPGTRLLVL.

The J gene is TRBJ2-1, the V gene TRBV7-3; 9 nucleotides match TRBD1. Germline CDR1 SGHTA, CDR2 FQGTGA. V gave up 5 bases and J gave up 9 bases; unmatched junction bases: 14. This CDR3 contains 16 residues. The CDR3 region is CASSPQGQGIPGEQFF. CDR3 nucleotides: TGTGCCAGCAGCCCCCAGGGACAGGGTATTCCCGGTGAGCAGTTCTTC.

V is TRBV27 and J is TRBJ1-2, with TRBD1 identical over 8 bases. After removal of 9 bases from V and 5 bases from J, the junction contained 11 bases not matched to a gene. CDR3 size: 14 residues. Germline V gives CDR1 MNHEY, CDR2 SMNVEV (reference sequence). The CDR3: CASGQGALGYGYTF. The CDR3 DNA reads TGTGCCAGTGGGCAGGGGGCGCTGGGATATGGCTACACCTTC.

In its sample, this clone was seen a few times. The chain recombines TRBV29-1 with TRBJ2-1; 11 positions agree with TRBD2. CDR1 is SQVTM and CDR2 is ANQGSEA in the germline V gene. The CDR3 runs to 16 residues. The V segment lost 5 bases and the J segment 4 bases; nucleotides outside the gene matches: 10. The CDR3: CSVKDILAGGYNEQFF. The CDR3, as DNA: TGCAGCGTTAAGGACATTCTAGCGGGGGGTTACAATGAGCAGTTCTTC.

In its sample, this clone was seen a few times. The chain has TRBV11-1 and TRBJ2-1, with 9 bases matching TRBD2. This CDR3 has 15 amino acids. Per the germline V gene, CDR1 is SGHAT and CDR2 is FQDESV (reference sequence). Trimming removed 5 bases from V and 4 bases from J; junction bases left unmatched: 6. CDR3 in DNA: TGTGCCAGCAGCCAAGCGGGAGGTTGGTACAATGAGCAGTTCTTC. It codes for CASSQAGGWYNEQFF.

The chain combines TRBV7-9 with TRBJ2-1, with D possibly being TRBD1 (7 bases). V lost 9 bases and J lost 0, with 15 bases in between. The CDR3 is made up of 15 amino acids. Germline V gives CDR1 SEHNR, CDR2 FQNEAQ (reference sequence). DNA of the CDR3: TGTGCCAGTCAGGGGGGTGGGAGCTCCTACAATGAGCAGTTCTTC. As protein: CASQGGGSSYNEQFF.

The chain is built from TRBV7-2 and TRBJ2-1, with 7 nucleotides matching TRBD2. Trimming cost V 3 bases and J 8 bases; bases outside gene matches: 7. This CDR3 spans 14 amino acids. Germline values: CDR1 SGHTA, CDR2 FQGNSA. In nucleotides, the CDR3 is TGTGCCAGCAGCTTGAGACGGGGGGACCATGAGCAGTTCTTC. This translates into CASSLRRGDHEQFF.

V usage is TRBV30 and J usage is TRBJ1-5, with 9 bases lining up with TRBD1. In germline, CDR1 is GTSNPN, CDR2 SVGIG (reference sequence). V lost 3 bases, J lost 2 bases, and 5 bases stayed unmatched. This CDR3 comprises 15 residues. As DNA, the CDR3 is TGTGCCTGGAGAGGGACAGGGAACGGCAATCAGCCCCAGCATTTT. Translating it yields CAWRGTGNGNQPQHF.

There are a few counts of this clone. The chain uses TRBV28 and TRBJ2-7; TRBD1 aligns across 11 bases. Per germline, CDR1 MDHEN and CDR2 SYDVKM. With V trimmed by 3 bases and J by 7 bases, 5 bases remained unmatched. This CDR3 is 14 amino acids long. CDR3 residues: CASSLTDRGREQYF. The CDR3 DNA is TGTGCCAGCAGTTTGACGGACAGGGGGCGAGAGCAGTACTTC.

The J gene is TRBJ2-7, the V gene TRBV27; TRBD2 matches 7 bases. This CDR3 has 14 amino acids. V trimming: 3 bases; J trimming: 6 bases; junction bases outside the gene matches: 8. Germline V gene sequence: CDR1 MNHEY, CDR2 SMNVEV (reference sequence). The CDR3 region has the DNA TGTGCCAGCAGTTTCCAAGGGAGGGCGGGCGAGCAGTACTTC. Its protein product is CASSFQGRAGEQYF.

This clone was seen a handful of times. The gene calls are TRBV5-4 and TRBJ2-7, with 13 bases lining up with TRBD2. The trim removed 0 bases at V and 6 bases at J, leaving 6 bases unmatched. In germline, CDR1 is SGHNT, CDR2 YYREEE (reference sequence). The CDR3 consists of 16 residues. This CDR3 is CASSLGTSGRRGEQYF. The CDR3 DNA sequence: TGTGCCAGCAGCTTGGGGACTAGCGGGAGACGGGGCGAGCAGTACTTC.